One sample yielded the 27 T cell receptor beta chains listed below, sequenced in a study of a mutant IDH1 vaccine in newly diagnosed glioma. The repertoire was sequenced with immunoSEQ multiplex PCR; TCRdb's copy has only in-frame clones and lacks some. The sample consists of about 55,000 clones, about 80% of them appearing once. Which antigens these TCRs recognize remains unknown. As for time point: week 23, last vaccination. The study gave 300 ug of mutant IDH1 20-mer peptide per vaccine dose, with topical imiquimod. The sample consisted of PBMCs, taken from a glioma patient whose treatment included an IDH1 peptide vaccine. The receptors come from a man aged 40-50 years with glioma.

The chain recombines TRBV29-1 with TRBJ2-3; D is uncertain. CDR1 is SQVTM and CDR2 is ANQGSEA in the germline V gene. This CDR3 has 13 amino acids. Between the trimmed V and J ends, which lost 7 bases and 3 bases, there was a span of 14 bases. CDR3 in amino acids: CSAPLSLTDTQYF. The CDR3 DNA sequence: TGCAGCGCCCCCCTGTCTCTAACAGATACGCAGTATTTT.

The rearrangement links TRBV7-2 to TRBJ2-3; TRBD2 matches at 7 bases. In germline, CDR1 is SGHTA, CDR2 FQGNSA. Trimming cost V 5 bases and J 3 bases; bases outside gene matches: 11. This CDR3 region has 16 residues. For the CDR3, the DNA is TGTGCCAGCAGCCGAAGACGCGGGGGAACTACAGATACGCAGTATTTT. Its protein product is CASSRRRGGTTDTQYF.

This clone was observed a handful of times. The chain carries TRBV7-9 and TRBJ2-5; D gene unclear. The germline CDR1 and CDR2 sequences are SEHNR and FQNEAQ (reference sequence). This CDR3 comprises 15 residues. The V gene lost 0 bases and the J gene lost 0 bases, with 8 bases spanning the gap. The CDR3 region is CASSLAQGNQETQYF. Here the CDR3 DNA reads TGTGCCAGCAGCTTAGCGCAAGGGAACCAAGAGACCCAGTACTTC. The entire variable domain, with the rest obtained from reference TRBV7-9 and TRBJ2-5, is as follows: DTGVSQNPRHKITKRGQNVTFRCDPISEHNRLYWYRQTLGQGPEFLTYFQNEAQLEKSRLLSDRFSAERPKGSFSTLEIQRTEQGDSAMYLCASSLAQGNQETQYFGPGTRLLVL.

V usage is TRBV5-1 and J usage is TRBJ2-1, with D hard to call. The V gene's germline CDR1 is SGHRS and CDR2 YFSETQ. Trimming cost V 1 base and J 12 bases, with 14 bases left between them. The CDR3 runs to 13 residues. As DNA, the CDR3 is TGCGCCAGCAGCTTGAACAGCCCGTATGCGCAGTTCTTC. This translates into CASSLNSPYAQFF.

CDR3 amino acids: CASSWGQGGEKLFF. CDR3 sequence (DNA): TGCGCCAGCAGCTGGGGACAGGGTGGGGAAAAACTGTTTTTT. The gene calls are TRBV5-1 and TRBJ1-4; 9 bases are a match to TRBD1. After removal of 3 bases from V and 8 bases from J, the junction contained 5 bases not matched to a gene. The CDR3 length is 14 residues. Germline V lookup: CDR1 SGHRS, CDR2 YFSETQ.

The CDR3 region has the DNA TGTGCCAGCAGCCAAGATAGGCTAGCGGGGGGCCTCTCCTACGAGCAGTACTTC. Residues: CASSQDRLAGGLSYEQYF. This sequence joins TRBV4-2 and TRBJ2-7; 11 positions agree with TRBD2. Germline V gene lookup returns CDR1 LGHNA and CDR2 YNFKEQ. CDR3 size: 18 residues. Trimming cost V 0 bases and J 0 bases; bases outside gene matches: 7.

The V and J genes are TRBV5-6 and TRBJ2-7; D is uncertain. This CDR3 has 12 residues. Trimming cost V 4 bases and J 3 bases, with 8 bases left between them. From germline, CDR1 is SGHDT and CDR2 YYEEEE. The CDR3 region has the DNA TGTGCCAGCAGCATGGGTCTCTACGAGCAGTACTTC. Protein: CASSMGLYEQYF. Together with reference TRBV5-6 and TRBJ2-7, the CDR3 gives the full variable domain: DAGVTQSPTHLIKTRGQQVTLRCSPKSGHDTVSWYQQALGQGPQFIFQYYEEEERQRGNFPDRFSGHQFPNYSSELNVNALLLGDSALYLCASSMGLYEQYFGPGTRLTVT.

The V gene is TRBV19, the J gene TRBJ1-2, with D possibly matching TRBD1 (5 bases). Deletions cut 1 base from V and 1 base from J, with 10 bases between. The CDR3 consists of 15 residues. CDR1 and CDR2 from the germline V gene are LNHDA and SQIVND (reference sequence). The CDR3 region has the DNA TGTGCCAGTAGTATAGTTGCGACAGTTAACTATGGCTACACCTTC. Amino acid sequence: CASSIVATVNYGYTF. The full variable domain, its missing parts supplied by reference TRBV19 and TRBJ1-2, is DGGITQSPKYLFRKEGQNVTLSCEQNLNHDAMYWYRQDPGQGLRLIYYSQIVNDFQKGDIAEGYSVSREKKESFPLTVTSAQKNPTAFYLCASSIVATVNYGYTFGSGTRLTVV.

V gene TRBV4-2 combines with J gene TRBJ2-7; no clear D gene. V lost 0 bases to trimming and J lost 0 bases, with 12 bases between them. The CDR3 is 16 residues long. Per the germline V gene, CDR1 is LGHNA and CDR2 is YNFKEQ. The CDR3 spells CASSQDRGRFSYEQYF. The CDR3 DNA sequence: TGTGCCAGCAGCCAAGATCGCGGCAGGTTCTCCTACGAGCAGTACTTC.

The chain couples TRBV11-2 to TRBJ1-6; 9 positions agree with TRBD1. The V gene end was trimmed by 5 bases and the J gene end by 10 bases; junction bases not matched to a gene: 9. CDR1 is SGHAT, CDR2 FQNNGV, per germline. The CDR3 covers 15 residues. In nucleotides, the CDR3 is TGTGCCAGCAGCCCCCGGACAGGGGCGGACTCACCCCTCCACTTT. It yields the protein CASSPRTGADSPLHF.

CDR3 sequence (DNA): TGTGCCAGCAGTGAAGAGGACAGCTCCGCGGGGCCCCAGCATTTT. This codes for CASSEEDSSAGPQHF. This chain uses TRBV2 with TRBJ1-5, with a possible D match to TRBD1 (6 bases). Trimming cost V 1 base and J 9 bases, with 16 bases left between them. CDR1 and CDR2 (germline): SNHLY, FYNNEI. The CDR3 extends over 15 amino acids. Full variable domain (remainder filled in from reference TRBV2 and TRBJ1-5): EPEVTQTPSHQVTQMGQEVILRCVPISNHLYFYWYRQILGQKVEFLVSFYNNEISEKSEIFDDQFSVERPDGSNFTLKIRSTKLEDSAMYFCASSEEDSSAGPQHFGDGTRLSIL.

The chain uses TRBV10-3 and TRBJ2-1; D unclear. The CDR3 is 12 amino acids. V was clipped by 2 bases and J by 5 bases, with 4 bases between them. Germline lookup yields CDR1 ENHRY and CDR2 SYGVKD. The CDR3 spells CAISERDNEQFF. CDR3 bases: TGTGCCATCAGTGAGCGGGACAATGAGCAGTTCTTC.

In its sample, this clone was seen once. This chain joins TRBV5-6 and TRBJ2-7; maybe TRBD2 (7 bases). V lost 0 bases, J lost 0 bases, and 13 bases lay in between. The CDR3 sequence is 16 residues long. Germline V gene sequence: CDR1 SGHDT, CDR2 YYEEEE. CDR3 in amino acids: CASSLGGRGASYEQYF. In DNA, the CDR3 is TGTGCCAGCAGCTTGGGGGGTCGGGGGGCCTCCTACGAGCAGTACTTC.

The chain couples TRBV5-1 to TRBJ2-2, with D maybe TRBD1 (5 bases). Germline V gene data show CDR1 as SGHRS and CDR2 as YFSETQ. The V and J ends lost 1 base and 4 bases respectively, with 14 bases between them. The CDR3 loop spans 16 amino acids. CDR3 loop: CASSLLGRQSTGELFF. CDR3 DNA: TGCGCCAGCAGCTTGTTGGGTCGACAGAGCACCGGGGAGCTGTTTTTT.

The CDR3 loop is CASSESTDTQYF. The DNA for the CDR3 is TGCGCCAGCAGTGAGTCGACAGATACGCAGTATTTT. The genes are TRBV10-1 and TRBJ2-3, with D uncertain. Trimming stripped 0 bases from V and 3 bases from J, with 1 base between. This CDR3 is 12 amino acids long. Germline V gives CDR1 WNHNN, CDR2 SYGVQD (reference sequence).

This clone was observed once. The CDR3 DNA sequence: TGTGCCATCTCGGGCGAGGGACAGGGGAACTATGGCTACACCTTC. Protein sequence: CAISGEGQGNYGYTF. The chain links TRBV6-1 to TRBJ1-2; 10 bases line up with TRBD1. V dropped 10 bases and J dropped 2; count of bases not matched to a gene: 10. CDR3 length: 15 residues. Germline-derived CDR1 and CDR2 are MNHNS and SASEGT.

J is TRBJ1-2 and V is TRBV5-1; 12 positions agree with TRBD1. The germline gives CDR1 SGHRS, CDR2 YFSETQ. Trimming at V came to 1 base and at J to 6 bases, leaving 13 bases not matched to a gene. This CDR3 is built from 18 residues. The CDR3 spells CASSLSGTGGPKKDGYTF. DNA of the CDR3: TGCGCCAGCAGCTTGAGCGGGACAGGGGGCCCCAAGAAGGATGGCTACACCTTC.

The chain links TRBV19 to TRBJ1-2; a possible D gene is TRBD1 (5 bases). Germline V gene data show CDR1 as LNHDA and CDR2 as SQIVND (reference sequence). The CDR3 has 13 amino acids. Trimming pared 5 bases from V and 8 bases from J, leaving 15 bases between. CDR3 sequence reads: CASSFQSGSGYTF. As DNA, the CDR3 is TGTGCCAGTAGTTTCCAGTCAGGGTCCGGCTACACCTTC.

This clone has a handful of counts. The V call is TRBV6-5, the J call TRBJ1-2; possible D gene TRBD1, 5 bases. The V end lost 6 bases, the J end lost 4 bases, and 12 bases lay between the germline ends. The germline V gene encodes CDR1 MNHEY and CDR2 SVGAGI. The CDR3 spans 13 residues. Here the CDR3 reads CASRTGTSYGYTF. In nucleotides, the CDR3 is TGTGCCAGCAGGACCGGGACGAGCTATGGCTACACCTTC.

V is TRBV30 and J is TRBJ2-2, with a possible D match to TRBD1 (5 bases). CDR3 length: 13 residues. Per the germline V gene, CDR1 is GTSNPN and CDR2 is SVGIG (reference sequence). Trimming removed 5 bases at V and 4 bases at J, with 11 bases between. CDR3 protein: CAWGTGFTGELFF. Here the CDR3 DNA reads TGTGCCTGGGGAACAGGATTCACCGGGGAGCTGTTTTTT.

The chain combines TRBV5-1 with TRBJ2-7; 10 bases line up with TRBD1. From germline, CDR1 is SGHRS and CDR2 YFSETQ. The CDR3 is 15 amino acids. The V and J ends lost 5 bases and 5 bases, in that order; junction bases with no gene match: 10. The CDR3 here is CASRTRGQGLDEQYF. The DNA for the CDR3 is TGCGCCAGCAGGACACGGGGACAGGGGCTCGACGAGCAGTACTTC.

The genes are TRBV6-5 and TRBJ2-5; 8 bases map to TRBD2. The V gene end was trimmed by 4 bases and the J gene end by 1 base; junction bases not matched to a gene: 5. The V gene's germline CDR1 is MNHEY and CDR2 SVGAGI. The CDR3 runs 15 residues. CDR3 sequence (DNA): TGTGCCAGCAGTTTAGCGGGGAATTTCCAAGAGACCCAGTACTTC. This sequence encodes CASSLAGNFQETQYF.

CDR3 DNA: TGCGCCATTAGGGAGGGGAGCTCCTATAATTCACCCCTCCACTTT. The encoded protein is CAIREGSSYNSPLHF. The J gene is TRBJ1-6, the V gene TRBV10-2; D perhaps matches TRBD1 (5 bases). This CDR3 region has 15 residues. CDR1 WSHSY and CDR2 SAAADI come from the germline V gene. V gave up 10 bases and J gave up 0 bases, with 13 bases separating them.

This clone showed up just once. The chain carries TRBV7-9 and TRBJ1-2; 9 bases are shared with TRBD1. V dropped 5 bases and J dropped 10; count of bases not matched to a gene: 5. CDR1 and CDR2 from the germline V gene are SEHNR and FQNEAQ (reference sequence). The CDR3 is 12 residues long. The CDR3 coding sequence is TGTGCCAGCAGCAGGACAGGGGAGCCCTACACCTTC. It encodes CASSRTGEPYTF.

V usage is TRBV10-3 and J usage is TRBJ1-1; the D gene is possibly TRBD1 (5 bases). The CDR3 is made up of 14 amino acids. V was pared by 4 bases and J by 4 bases, with 13 bases between. CDR1 is ENHRY and CDR2 is SYGVKD in the germline V gene. CDR3 amino acids: CAISVGGDGTEAFF. The CDR3 nucleotides read TGTGCCATCAGTGTCGGGGGGGATGGCACTGAAGCTTTCTTT.

DNA for the CDR3: TGTGCCAGCAGCTTAGGTGGACAGGGGGCCTTTAATTCTTCCTACGAGCAGTACTTC. Its protein is CASSLGGQGAFNSSYEQYF. The gene calls are TRBV7-9 and TRBJ2-7; 11 nucleotides line up with TRBD1. The CDR3 runs 19 residues. V lost 1 base and J lost 1; bases outside the gene matches: 12. CDR1 is SEHNR, CDR2 FQNEAQ, per germline (reference sequence). Variable domain in full (rest from reference TRBV7-9 and TRBJ2-7): DTGVSQNPRHKITKRGQNVTFRCDPISEHNRLYWYRQTLGQGPEFLTYFQNEAQLEKSRLLSDRFSAERPKGSFSTLEIQRTEQGDSAMYLCASSLGGQGAFNSSYEQYFGPGTRLTVT.

This clone appeared a few times. The chain combines TRBV5-4 with TRBJ1-1; 8 bases fit TRBD1. The trim removed 3 bases at V and 0 bases at J, leaving 4 bases unmatched. This CDR3 has 15 amino acids. Germline V gene lookup returns CDR1 SGHNT and CDR2 YYREEE (reference sequence). The CDR3 reads CASSSGTGLNTEAFF. DNA of the CDR3: TGTGCCAGCAGCTCCGGGACAGGCCTGAACACTGAAGCTTTCTTT.